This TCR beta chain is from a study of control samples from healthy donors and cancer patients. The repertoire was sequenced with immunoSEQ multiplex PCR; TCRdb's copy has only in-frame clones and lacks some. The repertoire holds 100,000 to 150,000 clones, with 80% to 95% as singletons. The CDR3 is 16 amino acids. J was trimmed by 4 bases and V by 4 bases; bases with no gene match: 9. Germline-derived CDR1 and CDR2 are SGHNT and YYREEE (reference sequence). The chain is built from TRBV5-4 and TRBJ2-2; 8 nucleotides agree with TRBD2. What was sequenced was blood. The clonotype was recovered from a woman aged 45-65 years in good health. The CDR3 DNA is TGTGCCAGCAGCCGCGGGGGGAGCGGGGTCACCGGGGAGCTGTTTTTT. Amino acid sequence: CASSRGGSGVTGELFF.